Below, 26 T cell receptor beta chains from the same sample are listed, as sequenced in a study of T cells in tumors after PD-1 blockade. Sequenced by immunoSEQ multiplex PCR; TCRdb stores in-frame clones only, minus some. The top ten clones hold around 35% of a sample with more than 1,500 clones, about 67% of them seen once. Sequenced here: tumor tissue, sampled before anti-PD-1 treatment. The receptors were sampled from a human donor with cutaneous squamous cell carcinoma.

The chain employs TRBV29-1 and TRBJ2-7; maybe TRBD1 (6 bases). Germline V gives CDR1 SQVTM, CDR2 ANQGSEA. V shed 4 bases and J shed 2 bases, with 9 bases lying between them. This CDR3 spans 12 amino acids. The CDR3 DNA follows: TGCAGCGTTGCCAGGGGCCCCTACGAGCAGTACTTC. Residues: CSVARGPYEQYF.

CDR3 residues: CATRDRGFLNEKLFF. CDR3 sequence (DNA): TGTGCCACCCGGGACAGGGGGTTCCTTAATGAAAAACTGTTTTTT. The chain combines TRBV2 with TRBJ1-4, with TRBD1 matching 11 bases. The V gene end was trimmed by 10 bases and the J gene end by 4 bases; junction bases not matched to a gene: 8. Germline CDR1 SNHLY, CDR2 FYNNEI. This CDR3 region has 15 residues. The whole variable domain, filled in from reference TRBV2 and TRBJ1-4, reads EPEVTQTPSHQVTQMGQEVILRCVPISNHLYFYWYRQILGQKVEFLVSFYNNEISEKSEIFDDQFSVERPDGSNFTLKIRSTKLEDSAMYFCATRDRGFLNEKLFFGSGTQLSVL.

The V call is TRBV2, the J call TRBJ2-3, with a tentative D call TRBD2 (6 bases). From germline, CDR1 is SNHLY and CDR2 FYNNEI. The ends were cut back, 5 bases at V and 0 bases at J, with 9 bases in the middle. The CDR3 consists of 14 residues. Here the CDR3 reads CASSIAASTDTQYF. The CDR3 DNA follows: TGTGCCAGCAGTATAGCGGCCAGCACAGATACGCAGTATTTT.

By sample fraction, this clone is large (0.1 to 1%). The gene calls are TRBV7-9 and TRBJ1-6, with unresolved D. Germline CDR1 SEHNR, CDR2 FQNEAQ (reference sequence). There are 14 residues in the CDR3. V was shortened by 1 base and J by 4 bases, with 5 bases between the two germline ends. CDR3 nucleotides: TGTGCCAGCAGCTTAGAGCAGTATAATTCACCCCTCCACTTT. Its protein product is CASSLEQYNSPLHF.

This rearrangement joins TRBV7-2 to TRBJ2-3; 13 bases are shared with TRBD2. Losses at the gene ends were 0 bases for V and 3 bases for J; bases not matched to a gene: 0. Germline CDR1 is SGHTA and CDR2 is FQGNSA. The CDR3 totals 16 residues. The CDR3 is CASSLATSGGTDTQYF. The CDR3 bases are TGTGCCAGCAGCTTAGCGACTAGCGGGGGGACAGATACGCAGTATTTT.

The sample holds one count of this clone. V is TRBV4-2 and J is TRBJ2-1; D is possibly TRBD1 (5 bases). This CDR3 is built from 14 residues. The germline V gene has CDR1 LGHNA and CDR2 YNFKEQ. Trimming stripped 4 bases from V and 5 bases from J, with 12 bases between. The CDR3 DNA sequence: TGTGCCAGCAGCCCCCAGACAGTAGACAATGAGCAGTTCTTC. It translates to CASSPQTVDNEQFF.

V usage is TRBV5-1 and J usage is TRBJ2-1, with 7 bases fitting TRBD1. The CDR3 sequence is 17 residues long. V gave up 5 bases and J gave up 4 bases; unmatched junction bases: 15. CDR1 is SGHRS and CDR2 is YFSETQ in the germline V gene. The DNA of the CDR3 is TGCGCCAGCAGTCTCCAACAGGGGATTGGGCTATACAATGAGCAGTTCTTC. Amino acids: CASSLQQGIGLYNEQFF.

This chain links TRBV2 with TRBJ2-7; 11 bases fit TRBD1. Germline assignment: CDR1 SNHLY and CDR2 FYNNEI. CDR3 size: 15 residues. J gave up 6 bases and V 6 bases, and 10 bases lay outside the gene matches. CDR3: CASRPGQGAPGEQYF. CDR3 bases: TGTGCCAGCAGACCAGGACAGGGGGCGCCCGGCGAGCAGTACTTC.

This chain links TRBV7-8 with TRBJ1-5; weak D call: TRBD1 (5 bases). Germline V gene data show CDR1 as SGHVS and CDR2 as FQNEAQ. The CDR3 length is 15 residues. V lost 1 base, J lost 6 bases, and 13 bases lay in between. This CDR3 is CASSLEGNDRQPQHF. The CDR3 coding sequence is TGTGCCAGCAGCTTAGAGGGGAACGACCGTCAGCCCCAGCATTTT.

The gene calls are TRBV28 and TRBJ2-7; the D is unclear. Germline CDR1 is MDHEN and CDR2 is SYDVKM. V shed 4 bases and J shed 3 bases, with 4 bases lying between them. The CDR3 is 11 amino acids. CDR3: CASSSSYEQYF. Written as DNA, the CDR3 is TGTGCCAGCAGTTCTAGCTACGAGCAGTACTTC.

This clone occurred a few times. The chain combines TRBV27 with TRBJ2-1, with TRBD2 matching over 12 bases. Trimming cost V 2 bases and J 7 bases; bases outside gene matches: 6. CDR1 and CDR2 (germline): MNHEY, SMNVEV (reference sequence). This CDR3 has 16 amino acids. CDR3: CASSLIGLAGLNEQFF. In DNA, the CDR3 is TGTGCCAGCAGTTTAATTGGACTAGCGGGGCTGAATGAGCAGTTCTTC.

The chain is built from TRBV6-1 and TRBJ1-1, with a weak D call TRBD1 (5 bases). Germline V lookup: CDR1 MNHNS, CDR2 SASEGT. Trimming left V 3 bases short and J 0 bases short, with 20 bases between. CDR3 length equals 18 residues. The CDR3 region has the DNA TGTGCCAGCAGTGAGTTTCCTCTAGACAGATCCCTGAACACTGAAGCTTTCTTT. Residues: CASSEFPLDRSLNTEAFF.

This chain uses TRBV30 with TRBJ1-1; D is ambiguous. CDR1 and CDR2 from the germline V gene are GTSNPN and SVGIG (reference sequence). Trimming pared 1 base from V and 8 bases from J, leaving 8 bases between. This CDR3 has 11 residues. As DNA, the CDR3 is TGTGCCTGGAGTGCCCATGAGGAAGCTTTCTTT. Translated: CAWSAHEEAFF.

This rearrangement joins TRBV5-1 to TRBJ1-1; no reliable D call. The CDR3 covers 13 residues. V gave up 4 bases and J gave up 4 bases, with 11 bases separating them. Germline V lookup: CDR1 SGHRS, CDR2 YFSETQ. CDR3 DNA: TGCGCCAGCAGCGGAGGGTTTGGCACTGAAGCTTTCTTT. Protein product: CASSGGFGTEAFF.

V gene TRBV24-1 combines with J gene TRBJ2-2; possibly TRBD2 for D (5 bases). The CDR3 spans 14 residues. Germline CDR1 reads KGHDR; CDR2 reads SFDVKD. Trimming cost V 3 bases and J 8 bases, with 12 bases left between them. CDR3: CATSDGPRRGELFF. DNA for the CDR3: TGTGCCACCAGTGATGGACCCCGGAGGGGGGAGCTGTTTTTT.

The V and J genes are TRBV9 and TRBJ1-1, with D hard to call. Germline V lookup: CDR1 SGDLS, CDR2 YYNGEE. The CDR3 is made up of 16 amino acids. V was trimmed by 6 bases and J by 1 base, leaving 19 bases between them. The DNA of the CDR3 is TGTGCCAGCAACCCCTTTTTGGAGTCTGCGAACACTGAAGCTTTCTTT. It specifies CASNPFLESANTEAFF.

The chain uses TRBV6-1 and TRBJ2-1; D remains ambiguous. Trimming pared 3 bases from V and 0 bases from J, leaving 9 bases between. The CDR3 consists of 15 residues. Germline loops: CDR1 MNHNS, CDR2 SASEGT. CDR3 region: CASSDGQFSYNEQFF. CDR3 sequence (DNA): TGTGCCAGCAGTGATGGCCAATTCTCCTACAATGAGCAGTTCTTC.

The V gene is TRBV2, the J gene TRBJ2-3, with 12 bases lining up with TRBD2. The length of the CDR3 is 15 residues. The V segment lost 5 bases and the J segment 6 bases; nucleotides outside the gene matches: 6. Germline CDR1 and CDR2: SNHLY and FYNNEI. DNA of the CDR3: TGTGCCAGCAGTCCTAGCGGGGGGGCTGCGGATACGCAGTATTTT. This translates into CASSPSGGAADTQYF.

The sample holds a few counts of this clone. V gene TRBV6-1 combines with J gene TRBJ1-6, with D possibly TRBD1 on 5 matching bases. CDR1 MNHNS and CDR2 SASEGT come from the germline V gene. V was cut by 6 bases and J by 7 bases, with 10 bases left in between. This CDR3 has 13 residues. The DNA for the CDR3 is TGTGCCAGCAGACCCTCAGGGAATTCACCCCTCCACTTT. Translated: CASRPSGNSPLHF.

The V and J genes are TRBV3-1 (or the pseudogene TRBV3-2) and TRBJ2-1; D might be TRBD1 (5 bases). Deletions cut 4 bases from V and 7 bases from J, with 17 bases between. Germline lookup yields CDR1 LGHDT and CDR2 YNNKEL (reference sequence). The CDR3 is 15 residues long. CDR3 in amino acids: CASSLGAQGWNEQFF. In nucleotides, the CDR3 is TGTGCCAGCAGCCTTGGGGCCCAGGGCTGGAATGAGCAGTTCTTC.

In its sample, this clone is large. The chain combines TRBV12-3 or TRBV12-4 with TRBJ2-7; TRBD1 aligns across 8 bases. The CDR3 loop spans 13 amino acids. V shed 3 bases, J shed 7 bases, and the junction held 5 bases outside the gene matches. The CDR3 DNA reads TGTGCCAGCAGTTTTCAGGGGGCGCGGGAGCAGTACTTC. Residues: CASSFQGAREQYF.

The chain has TRBV7-9 and TRBJ1-1; tentatively, D is TRBD1 (6 bases). Germline V gives CDR1 SEHNR, CDR2 FQNEAQ (reference sequence). The germline V and J ends were trimmed by 4 bases and 8 bases, with 20 bases remaining between them. The CDR3 sequence is 15 residues long. Here the CDR3 reads CASSSRGGGLNEAFF. In DNA, the CDR3 is TGTGCCAGCAGCTCTAGGGGGGGAGGCCTCAACGAAGCTTTCTTT.

The V and J genes are TRBV4-1 and TRBJ1-5; 7 positions match TRBD1. V shed 0 bases, J shed 7 bases, and the junction held 6 bases outside the gene matches. CDR1 and CDR2 (germline): MGHRA, YSYEKL. The CDR3 is 15 residues long. The CDR3 loop reads CASSQDTGAGQPQHF. CDR3 bases: TGCGCCAGCAGCCAAGATACAGGGGCAGGGCAGCCCCAGCATTTT.

Sample share makes this clone large. The chain links TRBV7-9 to TRBJ2-1; TRBD2 matches at 7 bases. The junction had 2 bases not matched to a gene; V was cut back by 3 bases and J by 0 bases. Germline lookup yields CDR1 SEHNR and CDR2 FQNEAQ (reference sequence). CDR3 length: 15 amino acids. CDR3: CASSFPGGSYNEQFF. The DNA of the CDR3 is TGTGCCAGCAGCTTTCCGGGGGGCTCCTACAATGAGCAGTTCTTC.

The chain has TRBV7-8 and TRBJ2-3; D perhaps matches TRBD2 (6 bases). The V and J ends lost 5 bases and 4 bases respectively, with 10 bases between them. CDR1 is SGHVS and CDR2 is FQNEAQ in the germline V gene. The CDR3 spans 13 residues. The CDR3 region is CASSPREADTQYF. The DNA for the CDR3 is TGTGCCAGCAGCCCTAGGGAGGCAGATACGCAGTATTTT.

The chain couples TRBV7-8 to TRBJ1-1; 9 bases match TRBD1. CDR3 length equals 17 residues. V lost 1 base, J lost 1 base, and 7 bases stayed unmatched. The V gene's germline CDR1 is SGHVS and CDR2 FQNEAQ. The CDR3 DNA follows: TGTGCCAGCAGCTTAGGGGACAGGGTGGTGACGAACACTGAAGCTTTCTTT. Encoded protein: CASSLGDRVVTNTEAFF.